This TCR beta chain appears in the sequencing data of a study of T-cell memory formation after mild COVID-19. The overall study: The study found TCR clusters largely donor specific.

CDR1 is SGDLS, CDR2 YYNGEE, per germline. V dropped 4 bases and J dropped 1 base, with 14 bases sitting between them. There are 15 residues in the CDR3. As regards this clonotype: Antigen: not known.

Study results and caveats: Clones that contracted clustered mainly in CM and EM if CD4+ and in EMRA if CD8+. CD4/CD8 balance characterized clones contracting day 15 to 85, and CD4+ skew characterized later expanders. Proof of SARS-CoV-2 specificity was absent for the second-wave clones that crested on day 37.

TCRdb redid the calling of the 5' RACE reads with MiXCR, one entry per CDR3 protein. The data contain 400,000 to 500,000 distinct CDR3 sequences, approximately 24% of them singletons. Sequenced input: PBMCs or a T cell subset sorted from them (not recorded which). The receptor was derived from an adult woman who had mild COVID-19 (a few samples of this study predate the infection). Cell type and time point are not known. This chain links TRBV9 with TRBJ1-1, with D unclear. CDR3 loop: CASSSRARSNTEAFF. Here the CDR3 DNA reads TGTGCCAGCAGCTCAAGAGCAAGATCGAACACTGAAGCTTTCTTT.